Included here is one T cell receptor (beta chain) sequence, with context. Its matching antigen is unknown. Genes and germline are mouse. The observed sequence ends 1 residue before the CDR3 terminus, with the missing tail filled in from the germline J gene. Other DNA sequences in this specimen translate into the identical CDR3. The method was immunoSEQ multiplex PCR; TCRdb's version includes in-frame clones alone and lacks a portion of them. The table lists 40,000 to 50,000 clones, approximately 73% of them singletons. Germline values: CDR1 SGHLS, CDR2 HYDKME. This CDR3 is 14 amino acids long. V trimming: 1 base; J trimming: 2 bases; junction bases outside the gene matches: 0. The record originates from a study of tissue T cells after allogeneic stem cell transplantation. Overall study results and limits: Within patients, tissue anatomy strongly shaped TCR repertoire composition. Sampling depth was limited, and the cohort was small and clinically varied.

This sequence originates from a pool of C57BL/6 mice in good health. Sequenced input: sorted cells pooled from one or two spleens. The chain is built from TRBV12-2 and TRBJ2-5; TRBD2 agrees at 9 bases. The DNA read from the CDR3 is TGTGCCAGCTCTCTGACTGGGGGCCAAGACACCCAGTAC. It codes for CASSLTGGQDTQY. The entire CDR3 protein reads CASSLTGGQDTQYF.